The 23 T cell receptor beta chains reported below all come from one sample, sequenced in a study of blood T cell repertoires in COVID-19. Sequencing used immunoSEQ multiplex PCR; TCRdb keeps in-frame clones, though not all of them. The table has approximately 300,000 clones, roughly 90% seen once; the top ten hold less than 20%. The specimen was PBMCs or T cells enriched from blood (not recorded which). The origin of the receptors is a woman under 40 who had recovered from COVID-19.

V usage is TRBV11-3 and J usage is TRBJ2-5, with 14 bases identical to TRBD2. The CDR3 is 16 residues long. V lost 4 bases to trimming and J lost 1 base; unmatched junction nucleotides: 2. The V gene's germline CDR1 is SGHNT and CDR2 YENEEA. CDR3 bases: TGTGCCAGCAGCTCCGGACTAGCGGGGGGCCAAGAGACCCAGTACTTC. Amino acid sequence: CASSSGLAGGQETQYF.

The J gene is TRBJ2-2, the V gene TRBV28; 10 nucleotides match TRBD1. Germline V gene data show CDR1 as MDHEN and CDR2 as SYDVKM. Germline trimming cut 2 bases from V and 0 bases from J; bases unmatched to any gene: 3. The CDR3 consists of 17 residues. The CDR3 DNA is TGTGCCAGCAGTTTACAGACAGGGGGCCCGAACACCGGGGAGCTGTTTTTT. This gives the protein CASSLQTGGPNTGELFF.

This chain uses TRBV2 with TRBJ1-2; 11 bases map to TRBD1. This CDR3 comprises 14 residues. The germline CDR1 and CDR2 sequences are SNHLY and FYNNEI. V was pared by 5 bases and J by 8 bases, with 7 bases of the junction left unmatched. CDR3 residues: CASSPDRGRLGYTF. The CDR3, as DNA: TGTGCCAGCAGTCCGGACAGGGGGCGATTGGGCTACACCTTC.

This clone was counted once. The V gene is TRBV19, the J gene TRBJ1-5; D uncertain. The V end was cut by 3 bases, the J end by 0 bases, with 9 bases between. CDR3 length: 15 amino acids. Germline loops: CDR1 LNHDA, CDR2 SQIVND (reference sequence). This CDR3 is CASSIVHYSNQPQHF. CDR3 sequence (DNA): TGTGCCAGTAGTATCGTACATTATAGCAATCAGCCCCAGCATTTT.

The V and J genes are TRBV6-5 and TRBJ1-3; possibly TRBD1 for D (6 bases). In germline, CDR1 is MNHEY, CDR2 SVGAGI. Trimming took 9 bases from V and 0 from J, leaving 9 bases between them. CDR3 size: 13 residues. The CDR3 reads CASTGTSGNTIYF. The CDR3 bases are TGTGCCAGTACAGGGACCTCTGGAAACACCATATATTTT.

This chain uses TRBV4-1 with TRBJ1-2; tentatively, D is TRBD1 (5 bases). V dropped 7 bases and J dropped 7 bases, with 25 bases sitting between them. Per the germline V gene, CDR1 is MGHRA and CDR2 is YSYEKL. The CDR3 is 16 residues long. This CDR3 reads CASTKRGGLDPGGYTF. As DNA, the CDR3 is TGCGCCAGCACCAAAAGGGGAGGGTTGGACCCTGGTGGCTACACCTTC.

V gene TRBV19 combines with J gene TRBJ2-3; tentatively, D is TRBD1 (6 bases). V was clipped by 6 bases and J by 6 bases, with 22 bases between them. The germline CDR1 and CDR2 sequences are LNHDA and SQIVND (reference sequence). The CDR3 loop spans 16 amino acids. CDR3 coding DNA: TGTGCCAGTAGAAACCGGGACACCGGCCTGGGCGATACGCAGTATTTT. This translates into CASRNRDTGLGDTQYF.

The chain recombines TRBV4-1 with TRBJ2-7, with 7 bases aligning to TRBD1. The CDR3 extends over 15 amino acids. Trimming took 1 base from V and 4 from J; bases not matched to a gene: 7. CDR1 MGHRA and CDR2 YSYEKL come from the germline V gene. The CDR3 spells CASSQAQGPLYEQYF. The CDR3 DNA is TGCGCCAGCAGCCAAGCACAGGGGCCCCTTTACGAGCAGTACTTC.

The rearrangement uses TRBV19 and TRBJ1-2, with D possibly matching TRBD1 (5 bases). In germline, CDR1 is LNHDA, CDR2 SQIVND (reference sequence). The V end was cut by 8 bases, the J end by 4 bases, with 14 bases between. This CDR3 region has 13 residues. The CDR3: CASGPRGLYGYTF. DNA for the CDR3: TGTGCCAGTGGCCCTCGGGGACTCTATGGCTACACCTTC.

The chain joins TRBV28 to TRBJ1-4, with TRBD1 matching 9 bases. CDR3 length equals 16 residues. Germline trimming cut 3 bases from V and 7 bases from J; bases unmatched to any gene: 9. CDR1 is MDHEN, CDR2 SYDVKM, per germline. CDR3 DNA: TGTGCCAGCAGTTTTCGTCCGGGACAGGGCAGTGAAAAACTGTTTTTT. Protein sequence: CASSFRPGQGSEKLFF.

CDR3 sequence reads: CATVSGGGTGELFF. In nucleotides, the CDR3 is TGTGCCACAGTTAGCGGGGGTGGCACCGGGGAGCTGTTTTTT. The V call is TRBV24-1, the J call TRBJ2-2; 9 bases agree with TRBD2. V lost 10 bases and J lost 4; bases outside the gene matches: 6. CDR1 KGHDR and CDR2 SFDVKD come from the germline V gene. The CDR3 runs to 14 residues.

The chain links TRBV7-3 to TRBJ2-5; 12 positions match TRBD2. Trimming removed 5 bases from V and 5 bases from J; junction bases left unmatched: 6. The germline V gene has CDR1 SGHTA and CDR2 FQGTGA. The CDR3 has 15 amino acids. The CDR3 bases are TGTGCCAGCAGCCAGGGAACTAGCGGGGGGGAGACCCAGTACTTC. This sequence encodes CASSQGTSGGETQYF.

V is TRBV25-1 and J is TRBJ1-1, with no clear D. CDR1 MGHDK and CDR2 SYGVNS come from the germline V gene. Trimming removed 2 bases at V and 6 bases at J, with 7 bases between. The CDR3 is made up of 12 amino acids. In nucleotides, the CDR3 is TGTGCCAGCAGTGAAGGGAGGTCTGAAGCTTTCTTT. Translated, it gives CASSEGRSEAFF.

This clone was observed a single time. The J gene is TRBJ1-6, the V gene TRBV10-3, with a possible D match to TRBD1 (5 bases). In germline, CDR1 is ENHRY, CDR2 SYGVKD. V gave up 10 bases and J gave up 5 bases, with 12 bases separating them. The CDR3 has 13 amino acids. The CDR3, as DNA: TGTGCCACCTCCGGGACTGATAATTCACCCCTCCACTTT. Its translation is CATSGTDNSPLHF.

The rearrangement uses TRBV20-1 and TRBJ2-7; perhaps TRBD1 as D (5 bases). The germline V gene has CDR1 DFQATT and CDR2 SNEGSKA (reference sequence). V was pared by 3 bases and J by 1 base, with 10 bases between. This CDR3 spans 13 amino acids. DNA of the CDR3: TGCAGTGCTAGTCAGGGTTTATCCTACGAGCAGTACTTC. Its protein is CSASQGLSYEQYF.

This clone has only one observation. The rearrangement links TRBV28 to TRBJ1-4, with D possibly matching TRBD1 (5 bases). CDR3 size: 15 residues. V gave up 2 bases and J gave up 8 bases, with 15 bases separating them. Germline V gene sequence: CDR1 MDHEN, CDR2 SYDVKM. The CDR3 coding sequence is TGTGCCAGCAGTTTAGCAGCGCCGGGGGGAGAAAAACTGTTTTTT. Translated: CASSLAAPGGEKLFF.

This clone was counted between two and nine times. This chain uses TRBV28 with TRBJ2-7; tentative D call: TRBD1 (6 bases). This CDR3 is 12 amino acids long. CDR1 is MDHEN and CDR2 is SYDVKM in the germline V gene. V lost 5 bases and J 3 bases, leaving 8 bases between the germline ends. CDR3: CASSTGFYEQYF. In DNA, the CDR3 is TGTGCCAGCAGTACAGGGTTCTACGAGCAGTACTTC.

This chain joins TRBV27 and TRBJ2-5; a weak D match, TRBD1 (6 bases). The CDR3 totals 15 residues. Germline V lookup: CDR1 MNHEY, CDR2 SMNVEV (reference sequence). V shed 5 bases and J shed 10 bases, with 23 bases lying between them. CDR3: CASSRSLSLSGDQYF. CDR3 DNA sequence: TGTGCCAGCAGTCGATCCCTATCCCTTTCAGGGGACCAGTACTTC.

The gene calls are TRBV5-1 and TRBJ2-3; TRBD2 agrees at 10 bases. This CDR3 spans 17 amino acids. Losses at the gene ends were 4 bases for V and 0 bases for J; bases not matched to a gene: 8. CDR1 is SGHRS, CDR2 YFSETQ, per germline. The CDR3: CASSAPTSGHSTDTQYF. The DNA of the CDR3 is TGCGCCAGCAGCGCTCCGACTAGCGGGCATAGCACAGATACGCAGTATTTT. The full variable domain, in which reference TRBV5-1 and TRBJ2-3 provide the parts outside the CDR3, is KAGVTQTPRYLIKTRGQQVTLSCSPISGHRSVSWYQQTPGQGLQFLFEYFSETQRNKGNFPGRFSGRQFSNSRSEMNVSTLELGDSALYLCASSAPTSGHSTDTQYFGPGTRLTVL.

This clone turned up a few times. The J gene is TRBJ1-2, the V gene TRBV11-2, with 7 bases identical to TRBD1. Unmatched junction bases numbered 6, after V lost 4 bases and J lost 4 bases. CDR3 length equals 14 residues. CDR1 and CDR2 from the germline V gene are SGHAT and FQNNGV. The CDR3 sequence is CASSSAGGPYGYTF. In DNA form, the CDR3 reads TGTGCCAGCAGCTCCGCAGGGGGACCCTATGGCTACACCTTC. Variable domain in full (rest from reference TRBV11-2 and TRBJ1-2): EAGVAQSPRYKIIEKRQSVAFWCNPISGHATLYWYQQILGQGPKLLIQFQNNGVVDDSQLPKDRFSAERLKGVDSTLKIQPAKLEDSAVYLCASSSAGGPYGYTFGSGTRLTVV.

This clone was seen once. The rearrangement links TRBV4-2 to TRBJ2-3; D might be TRBD1 (5 bases). Trimming removed 1 base from V and 4 bases from J, with 9 bases in between. The CDR3 is 14 amino acids. CDR1 and CDR2 from the germline V gene are LGHNA and YNFKEQ. For the CDR3, the DNA is TGTGCCAGCAGCCAAGCTAGGGGCCCAGATACGCAGTATTTT. Encoded protein: CASSQARGPDTQYF.

The rearrangement joins TRBV18 to TRBJ1-1; TRBD1 might be the D (6 bases). Per the germline V gene, CDR1 is KGHSH and CDR2 is LQKENI. V lost 4 bases and J 4 bases, leaving 13 bases between the germline ends. The CDR3 runs 14 residues. In nucleotides, the CDR3 is TGTGCCAGCTCACAATACAGGGAGGGCACTGAAGCTTTCTTT. Its protein product is CASSQYREGTEAFF. Together with reference TRBV18 and TRBJ1-1, the CDR3 gives the full variable domain: NAGVMQNPRHLVRRRGQEARLRCSPMKGHSHVYWYRQLPEEGLKFMVYLQKENIIDESGMPKERFSAEFPKEGPSILRIQQVVRGDSAAYFCASSQYREGTEAFFGQGTRLTVV.

The J gene is TRBJ1-1, the V gene TRBV4-1; the D is unclear. CDR1 MGHRA and CDR2 YSYEKL come from the germline V gene. The CDR3 runs 15 residues. V lost 0 bases to trimming and J lost 5 bases, with 13 bases between them. The CDR3 DNA follows: TGCGCCAGCAGCCAAGAAGGCCGTGGAGGGACTGAAGCTTTCTTT. As protein: CASSQEGRGGTEAFF.